The 24 T cell receptor beta chains below all came from one sample that was sequenced in a study of early T cells in non-severe SARS-CoV-2 infection. TCRdb recomputed calls from the 5' RACE reads with MiXCR, one row per CDR3 protein. The repertoire holds around 94,000 distinct CDR3 sequences, with around 13% as singletons. Specimen: whole blood. Receptors were obtained from an adult who was a healthcare worker with PCR-confirmed SARS-CoV-2 infection or an uninfected control (not recorded which).

This clonotype appeared many times. The V call is TRBV5-5, the J call TRBJ2-6; D is unresolved. The CDR3 loop spans 16 amino acids. Between the trimmed V and J ends, which lost 4 bases and 0 bases, there was a span of 11 bases. Germline CDR1 SGHKS, CDR2 YYEKEE (reference sequence). The CDR3 sequence is CASSLAGLSGANVLTF. The CDR3 DNA is TGTGCCAGCAGCCTCGCTGGGCTCTCTGGGGCCAACGTCCTGACTTTC.

The CDR3 coding sequence is TGTGCCAGCAGCACCATGGGGGGAGATACGCAGTATTTT. Translation: CASSTMGGDTQYF. The rearrangement uses TRBV11-2 and TRBJ2-3; a possible D gene is TRBD2 (6 bases). The CDR3 spans 13 residues. Germline CDR1 and CDR2: SGHAT and FQNNGV. V was trimmed by 5 bases and J by 5 bases, leaving 11 bases between them.

CDR3 in DNA: TGTGCCAGCAGCCCGGACAGCCAAGAGACCCAGTACTTC. Translated, it gives CASSPDSQETQYF. The chain recombines TRBV6-2 or TRBV6-3 with TRBJ2-5; a possible D gene is TRBD1 (6 bases). CDR1 is MNHEY, CDR2 SVGEGT, per germline. The CDR3 covers 13 residues. Trimming shortened V by 6 bases and J by 1 base, and 9 bases separated the two germline ends.

A word on this clonotype: The junction shows a germline mismatch at one end, possibly a read error. The chain combines TRBV7-2 with TRBJ2-1, with 10 bases identical to TRBD2. This CDR3 is built from 17 residues. From germline, CDR1 is SGHTA and CDR2 FQGNSA. The CDR3 nucleotides are TGTGCCAGCAGCTTAGGGCTAGCGGGAGCCTTCTACAATGAGCAGCTCTTC. It translates to CASSLGLAGAFYNEQLF.

V and J are TRBV4-2 and TRBJ2-5, with D unresolved. CDR3 length: 11 residues. Trimming removed 0 bases at V and 7 bases at J, with 3 bases between. The germline V gene has CDR1 LGHNA and CDR2 YNFKEQ. The CDR3 sequence is CASSQEGTQYF. The CDR3 bases are TGTGCCAGCAGCCAAGAGGGGACCCAGTACTTC.

This sequence joins TRBV28 and TRBJ2-7, with 9 nucleotides matching TRBD1. There are 15 residues in the CDR3. Germline loops: CDR1 MDHEN, CDR2 SYDVKM. With 6 bases clipped from V and 6 bases from J, the junction kept 12 bases outside the gene matches. As DNA, the CDR3 is TGTGCCAGCAGGTCTCCGGGACAGGGTTATAGCGAGCAGTACTTC. It codes for CASRSPGQGYSEQYF. Looking up the rest from reference TRBV28 and TRBJ2-7 gives the full variable domain: DVKVTQSSRYLVKRTGEKVFLECVQDMDHENMFWYRQDPGLGLRLIYFSYDVKMKEKGDIPEGYSVSREKKERFSLILESASTNQTSMYLCASRSPGQGYSEQYFGPGTRLTVT.

This clonotype was detected ten times or more. The rearrangement links TRBV28 to TRBJ2-7; D unresolved. The V end was cut by 2 bases, the J end by 3 bases, with 11 bases between. The CDR3 has 14 amino acids. From germline, CDR1 is MDHEN and CDR2 SYDVKM. This chain's CDR3 is CASSLSATLYEQYF. CDR3 sequence (DNA): TGTGCCAGCAGTTTAAGCGCAACCCTCTACGAGCAGTACTTC.

Only a few counts were recorded for this clonotype. The chain employs TRBV6-1 and TRBJ2-1; D not certain. CDR3 length: 15 residues. CDR1 MNHNS and CDR2 SASEGT come from the germline V gene. V was pared by 1 base and J by 3 bases, with 10 bases between. The CDR3 DNA follows: TGTGCCAGCAGTGAAGTCAACAGCCTCTACAATGAGCAGTTCTTC. Translated, it gives CASSEVNSLYNEQFF.

This clonotype has ten or more counts. The J gene is TRBJ2-3, the V gene TRBV6-4; no reliable D call. CDR1 and CDR2 from the germline V gene are MRHNA and SNTAGT. V was shortened by 3 bases and J by 4 bases, with 11 bases between the two germline ends. CDR3 size: 14 residues. CDR3 DNA sequence: TGTGCCAGCAGTGAAGGAAGAGGTGCAGATACGCAGTATTTT. This sequence encodes CASSEGRGADTQYF.

This clonotype has a count of ten or more. The chain employs TRBV10-3 and TRBJ2-6; no reliable D call. Trimming cost V 3 bases and J 0 bases, with 0 bases left between them. This CDR3 has 13 amino acids. Germline values: CDR1 ENHRY, CDR2 SYGVKD. CDR3 protein: CAISDSGANVLTF. The CDR3 DNA sequence: TGTGCCATCAGTGACTCTGGGGCCAACGTCCTGACTTTC.

This clonotype was observed many times. The chain is built from TRBV11-2 and TRBJ2-2, with 8 bases that match TRBD2. Germline V gene sequence: CDR1 SGHAT, CDR2 FQNNGV. This CDR3 comprises 15 residues. V dropped 1 base and J dropped 6; count of bases not matched to a gene: 4. CDR3 sequence: CASSLAAGVSGELFF. The CDR3 coding sequence is TGTGCCAGCAGCTTAGCAGCGGGAGTTTCCGGGGAGCTGTTTTTT.

This clonotype was found many times. The chain links TRBV28 to TRBJ2-7; D gene ambiguous. CDR1 and CDR2 (germline): MDHEN, SYDVKM. Trimming pared 0 bases from V and 5 bases from J, leaving 8 bases between. There are 13 residues in the CDR3. CDR3 nucleotide sequence: TGTGCCAGCAGTTTATGGTCAGGCAACGAGCAGTACTTC. Its translation is CASSLWSGNEQYF.

The V gene is TRBV2, the J gene TRBJ2-1; TRBD1 is a possible D gene (5 bases). This CDR3 comprises 14 residues. The germline V gene encodes CDR1 SNHLY and CDR2 FYNNEI. Trimming took off 10 bases at V and 0 bases at J, with 13 bases between the two ends. This CDR3 reads CATATQVSYNEQFF. The DNA of the CDR3 is TGTGCCACCGCAACACAGGTCTCCTACAATGAGCAGTTCTTC.

This clonotype has more than one count but fewer than ten. The chain recombines TRBV14 with TRBJ2-3, with D unclear. The germline V gene has CDR1 SGHDN and CDR2 FVKESK. V was trimmed by 0 bases and J by 1 base, leaving 8 bases between them. The CDR3 contains 15 residues. Here the CDR3 DNA reads TGTGCCAGCAGCCAAGATTGGGGTGGCACAGATACGCAGTATTTT. Residues: CASSQDWGGTDTQYF. Filled out from reference TRBV14 and TRBJ2-3, the complete variable domain reads EAGVTQFPSHSVIEKGQTVTLRCDPISGHDNLYWYRRVMGKEIKFLLHFVKESKQDESGMPNNRFLAERTGGTYSTLKVQPAELEDSGVYFCASSQDWGGTDTQYFGPGTRLTVL.

This clonotype was counted at least ten times. This chain links TRBV5-5 with TRBJ1-1; 9 bases fit TRBD1. The germline gives CDR1 SGHKS, CDR2 YYEKEE (reference sequence). With 4 bases clipped from V and 6 bases from J, the junction kept 7 bases outside the gene matches. This CDR3 has 14 amino acids. The chain's CDR3 is CASSPTGGKAEAFF. Here the CDR3 DNA reads TGTGCCAGCAGCCCGACAGGGGGAAAAGCTGAAGCTTTCTTT.

This clonotype has just a few counts. The chain is built from TRBV12-3 or TRBV12-4 and TRBJ1-5; tentative D call: TRBD1 (6 bases). V was clipped by 6 bases and J by 3 bases, with 12 bases between them. This CDR3 is 14 amino acids long. The CDR3 DNA follows: TGTGCCAGCAGCGAAACAGGGTACAATCAGCCCCAGCATTTT. Amino acids: CASSETGYNQPQHF.

V gene TRBV20-1 combines with J gene TRBJ2-7, with 7 bases lining up with TRBD1. J lost 7 bases, V lost 5 bases, and 14 bases had no gene match. Per germline, CDR1 DFQATT and CDR2 SNEGSKA (reference sequence). The CDR3 is 14 residues long. This chain's CDR3 is CSAVTGTVLGEQYF. As DNA, the CDR3 is TGCAGTGCTGTAACCGGGACAGTCCTCGGGGAGCAGTACTTC.

This clonotype was seen many times. This chain uses TRBV4-3 with TRBJ2-2, with D possibly being TRBD2 (5 bases). Germline V gene lookup returns CDR1 LGHNA and CDR2 YSLEER. The CDR3 is made up of 16 amino acids. V was clipped by 0 bases and J by 3 bases, with 11 bases between them. This CDR3 reads CASSQDQRADTGELFF. As DNA, the CDR3 is TGCGCCAGCAGCCAAGATCAGAGGGCAGACACCGGGGAGCTGTTTTTT.

This clonotype appeared a few times. The genes are TRBV7-2 and TRBJ1-2, with a tentative D call TRBD1 (5 bases). The CDR3 consists of 11 residues. Per germline, CDR1 SGHTA and CDR2 FQGNSA. CDR3 sequence reads: CAVTGGYGYTF. CDR3 DNA sequence: TGTGCAGTCACCGGGGGATATGGCTACACCTTC.

This clonotype was seen many times. The chain has TRBV5-1 and TRBJ1-2; D remains unclear. The germline V gene has CDR1 SGHRS and CDR2 YFSETQ. Trimming left V 4 bases short and J 4 bases short, with 11 bases between. This CDR3 is built from 13 residues. CDR3 coding DNA: TGCGCCAGCAGCGAGGGCCAAAGCTATGGCTACACCTTC. Translated, it gives CASSEGQSYGYTF.

There are many counts of this clonotype. This chain links TRBV18 with TRBJ2-1, with D perhaps matching TRBD1 (5 bases). The length of the CDR3 is 17 residues. V was cut by 3 bases and J by 0 bases, with 15 bases left in between. Germline assignment: CDR1 KGHSH and CDR2 LQKENI. The DNA for the CDR3 is TGTGCCAGCTCACCCCCGCAAGGGGAACCCTCCTACAATGAGCAGTTCTTC. It specifies CASSPPQGEPSYNEQFF.

This clonotype was seen a few times. The chain couples TRBV5-1 to TRBJ2-2, with D perhaps matching TRBD2 (6 bases). In germline, CDR1 is SGHRS, CDR2 YFSETQ. CDR3 length: 14 residues. Trimming left V 5 bases short and J 0 bases short, with 8 bases between. CDR3 in DNA: TGCGCCAGCAGGGAGGGTACGAACACCGGGGAGCTGTTTTTT. This codes for CASREGTNTGELFF.

This clonotype occurred a few times. This chain connects TRBV7-9 to TRBJ1-1; D not resolved. The germline V and J ends were trimmed by 3 bases and 3 bases, with 8 bases remaining between them. CDR3 size: 13 residues. The germline V gene has CDR1 SEHNR and CDR2 FQNEAQ (reference sequence). In DNA form, the CDR3 reads TGTGCCAGCAGCTTTCGGCCCGACACTGAAGCTTTCTTT. It encodes CASSFRPDTEAFF.

The chain is built from TRBV11-1 and TRBJ2-1; unclear D gene. Germline V lookup: CDR1 SGHAT, CDR2 FQDESV (reference sequence). The V end was cut by 3 bases, the J end by 9 bases, with 12 bases between. The CDR3 extends over 13 amino acids. The CDR3 here is CASSFLGLSEQFF. In DNA, the CDR3 is TGTGCCAGCAGCTTTTTGGGCCTTAGTGAGCAGTTCTTC. Full variable domain (remainder filled in from reference TRBV11-1 and TRBJ2-1): EAEVAQSPRYKITEKSQAVAFWCDPISGHATLYWYRQILGQGPELLVQFQDESVVDDSQLPKDRFSAERLKGVDSTLKIQPAELGDSAMYLCASSFLGLSEQFFGPGTRLTVL.